Below are 28 T cell receptor beta chains sequenced from a single sample in a study of prognosis after radiotherapy for stage I lung cancer. Multiplex PCR, run in two rounds, amplified TCR beta CDR3 from genomic DNA. Amplification in first-round PCR relied on primers specific to each TRBV and TRBJ gene. In TCRdb, the multiplex PCR reads were re-called with MiXCR into one record per CDR3 protein. The sample has roughly 30,000 distinct CDR3 sequences; around 43% are singletons. Sequenced material: PBMCs, taken before or after stereotactic body radiation therapy (not recorded which). Receptors originate from a donor aged 50 or older with non-small cell lung cancer.

About this clonotype itself: This sequence is one base from a far larger clone and is likely a read error. Likely a read error: the CDR3 ends without its conserved phenylalanine or tryptophan. The chain employs TRBV6-4 and TRBJ2-1, with D maybe TRBD1 (8 bases). V shed 7 bases and J shed 2 bases, with 15 bases lying between them. CDR1 and CDR2 from the germline V gene are MRHNA and SNTAGT. This CDR3 has 15 residues. The CDR3 region has the DNA TGTGCCAGCATCCCACAGGGGGGGACCTACAATGAGCAGTTCCTC. This gives the protein CASIPQGGTYNEQFL.

V usage is TRBV15 and J usage is TRBJ2-7; TRBD1 is a possible D gene (5 bases). Germline V gene lookup returns CDR1 LNHNV and CDR2 YYDKDF (reference sequence). V was shortened by 4 bases and J by 4 bases, with 8 bases between the two germline ends. The CDR3 runs to 12 residues. The CDR3 region has the DNA TGTGCCACCAGCACGCAGGGATACGAGCAGTACTTC. Encoded protein: CATSTQGYEQYF. The full variable domain, rest sourced from reference TRBV15 and TRBJ2-7, is DAMVIQNPRYQVTQFGKPVTLSCSQTLNHNVMYWYQQKSSQAPKLLFHYYDKDFNNEADTPDNFQSRRPNTSFCFLDIRSPGLGDTAMYLCATSTQGYEQYFGPGTRLTVT.

This clonotype was counted ten times or more. The V and J genes are TRBV29-1 and TRBJ1-5; 7 positions agree with TRBD1. Germline CDR1 is SQVTM and CDR2 is ANQGSEA. The CDR3 length is 12 residues. J was trimmed by 4 bases and V by 7 bases; bases with no gene match: 4. The DNA for the CDR3 is TGCAGCGGGAAGACAGGGAATCAGCCCCAGCATTTT. This encodes CSGKTGNQPQHF.

This clonotype has ten or more counts. The chain joins TRBV6-2 or TRBV6-3 to TRBJ1-1, with D perhaps TRBD1 (6 bases). Per the germline V gene, CDR1 is MNHEY and CDR2 is SVGEGT. The CDR3 is 15 residues long. Deletions cut 4 bases from V and 1 base from J, with 13 bases between. The CDR3 reads CASSLQGGGNTEAFF. The CDR3 DNA reads TGTGCCAGCAGTTTACAGGGTGGAGGGAACACTGAAGCTTTCTTT.

This clonotype was seen repeatedly, ten times or more. The chain links TRBV9 to TRBJ1-6, with D maybe TRBD1 (6 bases). Trimming took off 0 bases at V and 7 bases at J, with 14 bases between the two ends. The germline CDR1 and CDR2 sequences are SGDLS and YYNGEE. The CDR3 is made up of 16 amino acids. This CDR3 reads CASSVGSGASNSPLHF. CDR3 bases: TGTGCCAGCAGCGTAGGGTCAGGGGCAAGCAATTCACCCCTCCACTTT.

The rearrangement uses TRBV30 and TRBJ1-5; D perhaps matches TRBD1 (6 bases). V gave up 1 base and J gave up 6 bases, with 10 bases separating them. The length of the CDR3 is 13 residues. Germline values: CDR1 GTSNPN, CDR2 SVGIG (reference sequence). CDR3 sequence: CAWSGGGGQPQHF. As DNA, the CDR3 is TGTGCCTGGAGTGGCGGAGGGGGTCAGCCCCAGCATTTT.

Comment on this clonotype: A much more abundant neighbour one base away suggests this may be a read error. The chain carries TRBV5-6 and TRBJ2-7; the match to TRBD1 covers 7 bases. The CDR3 is made up of 15 amino acids. V dropped 6 bases and J dropped 4; count of bases not matched to a gene: 13. Germline V CDR1 and CDR2: SGHDT, YYEEEE. The CDR3, as DNA: TGTGCCAGCATAAGACCGGGACAGTGGGCTTACGAGCAGTACTTC. This codes for CASIRPGQWAYEQYF.

In the case of this clonotype: This likely stems from a read error, as it lies one base from a far larger clone. This rearrangement joins TRBV6-5 to TRBJ2-1; no definite D call. Germline V gives CDR1 MNHEY, CDR2 SVGAGI. The V gene lost 5 bases and the J gene lost 9 bases, with 14 bases spanning the gap. The CDR3 is 13 amino acids. This CDR3 is CASSPLFEAEQFF. The CDR3 bases are TGTGCCAGCAGTCCCCTCTTTGAGGCTGAGCAGTTCTTC.

This clonotype was counted many times. V and J are TRBV3-1 and TRBJ2-3, with 9 bases identical to TRBD2. CDR3 length equals 11 residues. The V gene end was trimmed by 3 bases and the J gene end by 14 bases; junction bases not matched to a gene: 3. Germline CDR1 reads LGHDT; CDR2 reads YNNKEL (reference sequence). The CDR3 DNA sequence: TGTGCCAGCAGCCAGCGGGGGGGTCGGTATTTT. Translating it yields CASSQRGGRYF.

This clonotype showed up many times. The chain has TRBV5-1 and TRBJ2-7; 7 nucleotides match TRBD2. With V trimmed by 0 bases and J by 5 bases, 8 bases remained unmatched. This CDR3 region has 15 residues. Germline CDR1 SGHRS, CDR2 YFSETQ. The CDR3 coding sequence is TGCGCCAGCAGCTTGGAAGGGAGGGGTGTCGACGAGCAGTACTTC. Its protein product is CASSLEGRGVDEQYF. Variable domain in full (rest from reference TRBV5-1 and TRBJ2-7): KAGVTQTPRYLIKTRGQQVTLSCSPISGHRSVSWYQQTPGQGLQFLFEYFSETQRNKGNFPGRFSGRQFSNSRSEMNVSTLELGDSALYLCASSLEGRGVDEQYFGPGTRLTVT.

As to this clonotype: A far larger clone is one base from this, pointing to a likely read error. The CDR3 bases are TGTGCCAGCGCAGTGAGCGGATTAAACAGTGAGAAGTTCTTC. As protein: CASAVSGLNSEKFF. This sequence joins TRBV2 and TRBJ2-4; the D gene is possibly TRBD2 (5 bases). Per the germline V gene, CDR1 is SNHLY and CDR2 is FYNNEI. The CDR3 covers 14 residues.

With respect to this clonotype: Possible read error: a much larger clone is one base away. This rearrangement joins TRBV11-2 to TRBJ1-5; the match to TRBD1 covers 10 bases. Germline lookup yields CDR1 SGHAT and CDR2 FQNNGV. The CDR3 is 13 amino acids. The CDR3, as DNA: TGTGCCGGCAGCGCGGGACAGGGGCAGCCCCAGCATTTT. Protein product: CAGSAGQGQPQHF.

Comment on this clonotype: This is likely an artifact of a read error, given a far larger clone one base away. This chain links TRBV10-3 with TRBJ2-7, with 9 bases lining up with TRBD1. The germline gives CDR1 ENHRY, CDR2 SYGVKD. With V trimmed by 5 bases and J by 7 bases, 9 bases remained unmatched. This CDR3 comprises 14 residues. The CDR3 loop is CAISWATGGREQYF. In nucleotides, the CDR3 is TGTGCCATCAGTTGGGCGACAGGGGGAAGGGAGCAGTACTTC.

This clonotype was seen ten or more times. The rearrangement links TRBV6-2 or TRBV6-3 to TRBJ2-3, with D perhaps matching TRBD1 or TRBD2 (5 bases each). V lost 4 bases, J lost 3 bases, and 14 bases lay in between. CDR3 size: 15 residues. The germline gives CDR1 MNHEY, CDR2 SVGEGT. The CDR3 DNA reads TGTGCCAGCAGTTTCGACAAGGGGAGTACAGATACGCAGTATTTT. It is translated as CASSFDKGSTDTQYF.

This clonotype was counted at least ten times. This CDR3 reads CASSFNRDSEQFF. The CDR3 DNA reads TGTGCCAGCAGTTTTAACAGGGATTCTGAGCAGTTCTTC. The chain employs TRBV27 and TRBJ2-1; a weak D match, TRBD1 (6 bases). CDR3 size: 13 residues. CDR1 and CDR2 from the germline V gene are MNHEY and SMNVEV (reference sequence). Deletions cut 3 bases from V and 9 bases from J, with 12 bases between.

The rearrangement joins TRBV11-2 to TRBJ2-3; 7 bases fit TRBD2. Germline V gene sequence: CDR1 SGHAT, CDR2 FQNNGV. Trimming cost V 5 bases and J 1 base; bases outside gene matches: 6. The CDR3 extends over 15 amino acids. The CDR3: CASSQSGARTDTQYF. The CDR3 bases are TGTGCCAGCAGCCAGAGCGGGGCCCGCACAGATACGCAGTATTTT.

This clonotype has a handful of counts. This chain links TRBV7-3 with TRBJ1-5; tentatively, D is TRBD1 (6 bases). Germline values: CDR1 SGHTA, CDR2 FQGTGA. The CDR3 extends over 21 amino acids. The ends were cut back, 5 bases at V and 1 base at J, with 30 bases in the middle. The CDR3 bases are TGTGCCAGCAGCCCGAACCATCGTCCGTGGACAGAAAAAGGAAGCAATCAGCCCCAGCATTTT. Protein product: CASSPNHRPWTEKGSNQPQHF.

This clonotype is a singleton in its sample. One end of the junction is discordant with germline, which a read error may explain. V gene TRBV6-5 combines with J gene TRBJ2-7; 7 bases match TRBD1. Germline V gene sequence: CDR1 MNHEY, CDR2 SVGAGI. The CDR3 is 14 amino acids. The CDR3 is CARSLQGRSYEQYF. The CDR3, as DNA: TGTGCCAGAAGTTTACAGGGGAGATCCTACGAGCAGTACTTC.

In this sample, this clonotype turned up many times. The chain uses TRBV5-1 and TRBJ2-6; D remains unclear. V was shortened by 4 bases and J by 0 bases, with 8 bases between the two germline ends. This CDR3 is 15 amino acids long. Per germline, CDR1 SGHRS and CDR2 YFSETQ. CDR3 protein: CASSPVVSGANVLTF. CDR3 nucleotide sequence: TGCGCCAGCAGCCCCGTAGTCTCTGGGGCCAACGTCCTGACTTTC.

This chain uses TRBV2 with TRBJ2-1, with a tentative D call TRBD2 (5 bases). Germline values: CDR1 SNHLY, CDR2 FYNNEI. This CDR3 has 12 residues. V was trimmed by 4 bases and J by 12 bases, leaving 13 bases between them. CDR3: CASSVRGSWQFF. The CDR3 DNA is TGTGCCAGCAGTGTACGAGGGAGCTGGCAGTTCTTC.

As regards this clonotype: The junction and the germline gene differ at one end; a read error may be behind it. This chain uses TRBV6-1 with TRBJ2-5, with D unresolved. The CDR3 loop spans 14 amino acids. The germline V gene encodes CDR1 MNHNS and CDR2 SASEGT. The CDR3 is CTSIVWRNQETQYF. DNA of the CDR3: TGTACCAGCATTGTTTGGAGAAATCAAGAGACCCAGTACTTC.

Remarks on this clonotype: An end of the junction does not agree with germline; a read error may underlie this. The chain links TRBV3-1 to TRBJ1-5, with D possibly TRBD1 on 5 matching bases. The CDR3 spans 13 residues. Germline values: CDR1 LGHDT, CDR2 YNNKEL (reference sequence). The CDR3 nucleotides read TGTGTCAGCATCCCACCCGGGGGACAGCCCCAGCATTTT. Protein product: CVSIPPGGQPQHF.

This clonotype has at least ten counts. This sequence joins TRBV28 and TRBJ2-1, with TRBD1 as a possible D gene (5 bases). Trimming cost V 10 bases and J 0 bases, with 16 bases left between them. Germline lookup yields CDR1 MDHEN and CDR2 SYDVKM. The CDR3 is 15 amino acids. The DNA for the CDR3 is TGTGCCACCATGGTAGGGGAAAGCTCCTACAATGAGCAGTTCTTC. Translating gives CATMVGESSYNEQFF.

This clonotype was seen at least ten times. The chain is built from TRBV5-5 and TRBJ2-6; no definite D call. This CDR3 contains 14 residues. Between the trimmed V and J ends, which lost 6 bases and 3 bases, there was a span of 10 bases. CDR1 SGHKS and CDR2 YYEKEE come from the germline V gene (reference sequence). CDR3 sequence: CASTTLGGANVLTF. CDR3 in DNA: TGTGCCAGCACCACGCTGGGTGGGGCCAACGTCCTGACTTTC.

CDR3 residues: CASSTVSRPFGEQYF. The CDR3 coding sequence is TGTGCCAGCAGCACAGTGTCGAGACCCTTCGGCGAGCAGTACTTC. The chain couples TRBV28 to TRBJ2-7; D gene uncertain. V was trimmed by 6 bases and J by 6 bases, leaving 21 bases between them. The length of the CDR3 is 15 residues. Germline-derived CDR1 and CDR2 are MDHEN and SYDVKM.

In this sample, this clonotype turned up many times. For the CDR3, the DNA is TGCGCCAGCAGCCAAGAGAGGGGGGGCGGTTTTAGCTACACCTTC. Its protein is CASSQERGGGFSYTF. The chain recombines TRBV4-1 with TRBJ1-2; maybe TRBD1 (6 bases). The CDR3 contains 15 residues. V lost 0 bases to trimming and J lost 9 bases, with 17 bases between them. Germline CDR1 is MGHRA and CDR2 is YSYEKL.

This chain uses TRBV5-1 with TRBJ2-3, with D maybe TRBD2 (6 bases). There are 13 residues in the CDR3. Trimming took off 8 bases at V and 6 bases at J, with 16 bases between the two ends. Germline V gene data show CDR1 as SGHRS and CDR2 as YFSETQ. CDR3 residues: CARNGDAGDTQYF. CDR3 sequence (DNA): TGCGCCAGAAACGGCGACGCGGGGGATACGCAGTATTTT.

Remarks on this clonotype: This is likely an artifact of a read error, given a far larger clone one base away. The genes are TRBV6-2 or TRBV6-3 and TRBJ2-3; D unresolved. V was trimmed by 5 bases and J by 4 bases, leaving 13 bases between them. CDR1 and CDR2 from the germline V gene are MNHEY and SVGEGT. This CDR3 has 14 amino acids. As DNA, the CDR3 is TGTGCCAGCAGTGACCGACTTTGTGCAGATACGCAGTATTTT. It is translated as CASSDRLCADTQYF.